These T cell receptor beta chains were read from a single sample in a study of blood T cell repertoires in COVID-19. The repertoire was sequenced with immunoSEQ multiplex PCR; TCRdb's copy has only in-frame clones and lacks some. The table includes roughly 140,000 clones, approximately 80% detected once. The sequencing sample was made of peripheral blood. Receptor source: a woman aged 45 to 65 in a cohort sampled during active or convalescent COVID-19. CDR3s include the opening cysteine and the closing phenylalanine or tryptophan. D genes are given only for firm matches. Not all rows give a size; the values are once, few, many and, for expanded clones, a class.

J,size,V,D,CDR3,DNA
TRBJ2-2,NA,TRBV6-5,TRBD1,CASSYFRQGGTGELFF,TGTGCCAGCAGTTACTTCCGACAGGGTGGGACCGGGGAGCTGTTTTTT
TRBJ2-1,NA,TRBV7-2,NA,CASSPPASSYNEQFF,TGTGCCAGCAGCCCCCCGGCGTCTAGCTACAATGAGCAGTTCTTC
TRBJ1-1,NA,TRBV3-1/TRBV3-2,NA,CASSPTTGNTEAFF,TGTGCCAGCAGCCCGACCACAGGGAACACTGAAGCTTTCTTT
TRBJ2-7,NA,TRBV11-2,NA,CASSLVLGATYEQYF,TGTGCCAGCAGCTTAGTTCTGGGGGCCACCTACGAGCAGTACTTC
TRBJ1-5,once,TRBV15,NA,CATSRDRGINQPQHF,TGTGCCACCAGCAGAGACAGGGGAATCAATCAGCCCCAGCATTTT
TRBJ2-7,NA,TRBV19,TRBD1,CASSMVGTGRSYEQYF,TGTGCCAGTAGTATGGTCGGGACAGGACGTTCCTACGAGCAGTACTTC
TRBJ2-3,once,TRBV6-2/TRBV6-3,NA,CASSYEGGPDTQYF,TGTGCCAGCAGTTATGAGGGTGGCCCAGATACGCAGTATTTT
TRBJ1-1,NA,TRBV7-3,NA,CASSAARDTEAFF,TGTGCCAGCAGCGCCGCCAGGGACACTGAAGCTTTCTTT
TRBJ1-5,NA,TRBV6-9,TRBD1,CASSYSNRGHRQPQHF,TGTGCCAGCAGTTATTCGAATAGGGGGCATCGACAGCCCCAGCATTTT
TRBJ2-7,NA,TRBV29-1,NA,CSVAAGLRSYEQYF,TGCAGCGTTGCTGCAGGGCTCCGCTCCTACGAGCAGTACTTC
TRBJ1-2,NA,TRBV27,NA,CASSIQGPAGYGYTF,TGTGCCAGCAGTATACAGGGTCCCGCTGGGTATGGCTACACCTTC
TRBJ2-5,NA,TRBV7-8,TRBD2,CASSPTSGIQETQYF,TGTGCCAGCAGCCCGACTAGCGGGATCCAAGAGACCCAGTACTTC
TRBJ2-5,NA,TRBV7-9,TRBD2,CASSPREAGGVGETQYF,TGTGCCAGCAGCCCGCGAGAAGCGGGGGGAGTGGGGGAGACCCAGTACTTC
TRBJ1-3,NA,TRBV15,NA,CATSRDLLTASGNTIYF,TGTGCCACCAGCAGAGATTTATTAACAGCCTCTGGAAACACCATATATTTT
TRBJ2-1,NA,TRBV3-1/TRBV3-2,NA,CASSQGGRSVGEQFF,TGTGCCAGCAGCCAAGGGGGGCGGAGTGTTGGGGAGCAGTTCTTC
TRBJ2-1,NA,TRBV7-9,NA,CASSSGLEQFF,TGTGCCAGCAGCTCGGGTCTTGAGCAGTTCTTC
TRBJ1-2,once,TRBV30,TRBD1,CAWSWGWGTGKNYGYTF,TGTGCCTGGAGTTGGGGTTGGGGGACAGGGAAGAACTATGGCTACACCTTC
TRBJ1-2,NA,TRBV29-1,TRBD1,CSVEVGQGVYGYTF,TGCAGCGTTGAAGTTGGACAGGGGGTTTATGGCTACACCTTC
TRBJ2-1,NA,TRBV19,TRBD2,CASSFSSGGNNEQFF,TGTGCCAGTAGTTTCTCTAGCGGGGGAAACAATGAGCAGTTCTTC
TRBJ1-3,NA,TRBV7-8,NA,CASSLVAGAFSGNTIYF,TGTGCCAGCAGCTTAGTAGCAGGGGCCTTCTCTGGAAACACCATATATTTT
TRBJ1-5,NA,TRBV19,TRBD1,CASSMTSGGHQPQHF,TGTGCCAGTAGTATGACGTCAGGGGGACATCAGCCCCAGCATTTT
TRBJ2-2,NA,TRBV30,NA,CAWSRERTGELFF,TGTGCCTGGAGCCGGGAGCGGACCGGGGAGCTGTTTTTT
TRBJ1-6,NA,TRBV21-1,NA,CASSRFRVRNSPLHF,TGTGCCAGCAGCAGATTCAGGGTTCGGAATTCACCCCTCCACTTT
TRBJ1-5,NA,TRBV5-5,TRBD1,CASSLGFRGYDSNQPQHF,TGTGCCAGCAGCTTGGGTTTCAGGGGGTACGATAGCAATCAGCCCCAGCATTTT
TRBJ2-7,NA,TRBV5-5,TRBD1,CASSYLQGALSYEQYF,TGTGCCAGCAGCTACCTACAGGGGGCCCTCTCCTACGAGCAGTACTTC
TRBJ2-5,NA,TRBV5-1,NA,CASSLGSGPQETQYF,TGCGCCAGCAGCTTAGGCAGCGGGCCTCAAGAGACCCAGTACTTC
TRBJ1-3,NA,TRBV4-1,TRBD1,CASSRASNPRQGGSGNTIYF,TGCGCCAGCAGCCGAGCCTCCAACCCGCGCCAGGGGGGCTCTGGAAACACCATATATTTT
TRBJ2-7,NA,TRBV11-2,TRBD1,CASSKGRGRESYEQYF,TGTGCCAGCAGCAAGGGCAGGGGGCGCGAGTCCTACGAGCAGTACTTC
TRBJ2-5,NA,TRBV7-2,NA,CASRSGLPPEPQYF,TGTGCCAGCAGATCAGGACTACCCCCAGAGCCCCAGTACTTC
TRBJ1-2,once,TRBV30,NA,CAWSVQASYGYTF,TGTGCCTGGAGTGTACAGGCCTCCTATGGCTACACCTTC
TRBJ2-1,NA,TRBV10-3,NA,CALGTQGSNEQFF,TGTGCCCTCGGGACGCAGGGGTCAAATGAGCAGTTCTTC
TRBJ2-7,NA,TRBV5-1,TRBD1,CASSWGQQYEQYF,TGCGCCAGCAGCTGGGGACAGCAATACGAGCAGTACTTC
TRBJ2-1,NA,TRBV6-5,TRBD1,CASRPDRAYEQFF,TGTGCCAGCAGACCGGACAGGGCCTATGAGCAGTTCTTC
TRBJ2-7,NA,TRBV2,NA,CATDTGTPGEQYF,TGTGCCACCGACACGGGGACACCTGGCGAGCAGTACTTC
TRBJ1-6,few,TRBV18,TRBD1,CASSPHEGADSPLHF,TGTGCCAGCTCACCACACGAGGGGGCGGATTCACCCCTCCACTTT
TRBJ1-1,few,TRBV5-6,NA,CASSPAGKQAFF,TGTGCCAGCAGCCCGGCGGGGAAGCAAGCTTTCTTT
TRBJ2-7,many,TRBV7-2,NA,CASSLAGGAFEQYF,TGTGCCAGCAGCTTAGCGGGGGGGGCCTTCGAGCAGTACTTC
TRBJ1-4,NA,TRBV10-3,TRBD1,CAIAQGATTNEKLFF,TGTGCCATCGCTCAGGGGGCCACAACTAATGAAAAACTGTTTTTT
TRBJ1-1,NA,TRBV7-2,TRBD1,CASSHRRGRNTEAFF,TGTGCCAGCAGCCATCGGAGGGGGCGTAACACTGAAGCTTTCTTT
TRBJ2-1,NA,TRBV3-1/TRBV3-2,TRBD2,CASSQGLAGELFNEQFF,TGTGCCAGCAGCCAAGGACTAGCGGGGGAGCTCTTCAATGAGCAGTTCTTC
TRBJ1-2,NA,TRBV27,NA,CASSSVLSGYTF,TGTGCCAGCAGTTCAGTTTTGTCTGGCTACACCTTC
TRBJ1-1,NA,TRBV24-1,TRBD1,CATSDPGQGNTEAFF,TGTGCCACCAGTGATCCGGGACAGGGGAACACTGAAGCTTTCTTT
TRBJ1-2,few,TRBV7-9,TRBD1,CASSLWDRGAYGYTF,TGTGCCAGCAGCTTATGGGACAGGGGAGCCTATGGCTACACCTTC
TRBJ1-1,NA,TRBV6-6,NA,CASRAGDLNTEAFF,TGTGCCAGCAGGGCAGGGGATTTGAACACTGAAGCTTTCTTT
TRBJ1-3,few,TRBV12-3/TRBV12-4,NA,CASSLVGVNTIYF,TGTGCCAGCAGTTTAGTGGGAGTGAACACCATATATTTT
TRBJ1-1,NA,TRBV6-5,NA,CASGPGHSNTEAFF,TGTGCCAGCGGACCGGGACATTCGAACACTGAAGCTTTCTTT
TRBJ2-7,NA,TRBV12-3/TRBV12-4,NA,CASSFGSSYEQYF,TGTGCCAGCAGTTTTGGCAGTTCCTACGAGCAGTACTTC
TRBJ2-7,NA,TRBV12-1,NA,CASSPRDRGDYEQYF,TGTGCCAGCAGCCCCCGGGACAGGGGAGACTACGAGCAGTACTTC
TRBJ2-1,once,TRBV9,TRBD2,CASTPGGAGPDYNEQFF,TGTGCCTCCACTCCCGGGGGAGCGGGGCCCGACTACAATGAGCAGTTCTTC